A selection of T cell receptor beta chains follows, all from one sample in a study of blood T cell repertoires in COVID-19. Using immunoSEQ multiplex PCR, the repertoire was profiled, and TCRdb retains in-frame clones only, with some absent. Among fewer than 400,000 clones listed, more than 90% were seen once. Input material: PBMCs or T cells enriched from blood (not recorded which). The receptors originated from a woman under 40 who had recovered from COVID-19. The CDR3 runs from the conserved cysteine through the conserved F or W.

CDR3aa	v_gene	j_gene
CATSMAGGPDEQFF	TRBV15	TRBJ2-1
CSVEGGMNYGYTF	TRBV29-1	TRBJ1-2
CASSPQGGLTEAFF	TRBV28	TRBJ1-1
CASSFSSTGTGELFF	TRBV7-2	TRBJ2-2
CASSIERGEQFF	TRBV19	TRBJ2-1
CASSLEWSSGYTF	TRBV5-1	TRBJ1-2
CASSLSGGLQETQYF	TRBV5-4	TRBJ2-5
CATWTASNYGYTF	TRBV28	TRBJ1-2
CSASLAGSYEQYF	TRBV20-1	TRBJ2-7
CASSQDRGAFF	TRBV3-1/TRBV3-2	TRBJ1-1
CASSSGTGRNTIYF	TRBV7-9	TRBJ1-3
CASSPKTGGNTEAFF	TRBV7-3	TRBJ1-1
CASSESGSEQYF	TRBV10-1	TRBJ2-7
CASSKVGGTGELFF	TRBV21-1	TRBJ2-2
CASRRQGSAGELFF	TRBV28	TRBJ2-2
CASSNRLAGGAFF	TRBV14	TRBJ2-1
CASSLIPPGPEGYTF	TRBV7-3	TRBJ1-2
CASSHTGMEGYTF	TRBV7-9	TRBJ1-2
CASSPSLAYLEQYF	TRBV11-3	TRBJ2-7
CAWSVRQGVIDLNTGELFF	TRBV30	TRBJ2-2
CASSRQGADNEQFF	TRBV7-9	TRBJ2-1
CASRRTGGVEKLFF	TRBV19	TRBJ1-4
CASSPPGVGTGTNYGYTF	TRBV3-1/TRBV3-2	TRBJ1-2
CASSMRLSGNTIYF	TRBV19	TRBJ1-3
CASSHWDSSYEQYF	TRBV3-1/TRBV3-2	TRBJ2-7
CATTLGTGTGEQYF	TRBV15	TRBJ2-7
CASREQGGIYGYTF	TRBV28	TRBJ1-2
CASRPTGGSTEAFF	TRBV4-3	TRBJ1-1
CASTPTVNSNQPQHF	TRBV2	TRBJ1-5
CAISDLSNTEAFF	TRBV10-3	TRBJ1-1
CASRANNYGYTF	TRBV6-5	TRBJ1-2